A single sample is the source of the 8 T cell receptor beta chains below, sequenced in a study of vaccination and CD4 T cells after COVID-19. Their antigens are not known. The treatment denotes: roughly 10-day PBMC culture with coronavirus spike peptide pools or control peptides (ViraFEST assay). Cultured CD4+ T cell DNA was sequenced using the Oncomine TCR Beta short-read assay. TCRdb recomputed calls from the PCR reads with MiXCR, one row per CDR3 protein. The sample contains 15,000 to 20,000 distinct CDR3 sequences, about 69% of which appear only once. Sequenced sample: CD4+ T cells from blood, cultured in vitro. All receptors come from a human donor who had recovered from COVID-19.

V gene TRBV27 combines with J gene TRBJ2-5, with 11 nucleotides matching TRBD1. Trimming cost V 8 bases and J 5 bases; bases outside gene matches: 10. The germline V gene has CDR1 MNHEY and CDR2 SMNVEV (reference sequence). This CDR3 is built from 15 residues. CDR3 nucleotide sequence: TGTGCCAGCGGCCGCCGGGACAGGGGGGGGGAGACCCAGTACTTC. It encodes CASGRRDRGGETQYF.

This sequence joins TRBV20-1 and TRBJ2-7, with a tentative D call TRBD2 (8 bases). CDR3 length: 12 amino acids. V was trimmed by 3 bases and J by 5 bases, leaving 11 bases between them. Germline CDR1 DFQATT, CDR2 SNEGSKA (reference sequence). The CDR3: CSASGRGHEQYF. CDR3 nucleotides: TGCAGTGCTAGCGGGAGGGGGCACGAGCAGTACTTC.

The chain combines TRBV10-3 with TRBJ2-1; 8 positions agree with TRBD2. The V segment lost 4 bases and the J segment 0 bases; nucleotides outside the gene matches: 17. In germline, CDR1 is ENHRY, CDR2 SYGVKD. The CDR3 loop spans 20 amino acids. DNA for the CDR3: TGTGCCATCAGTGGTCGCCCTCGGGCAGCGGGGGCCAGCTCCTACAATGAGCAGTTCTTC. It translates to CAISGRPRAAGASSYNEQFF.

V is TRBV27 and J is TRBJ1-1, with 7 bases matching TRBD1. The V gene end was trimmed by 5 bases and the J gene end by 0 bases; junction bases not matched to a gene: 9. Germline assignment: CDR1 MNHEY and CDR2 SMNVEV (reference sequence). The CDR3 runs to 16 residues. The DNA of the CDR3 is TGTGCCAGCAGTAAACAGGGGCCAATCATGAACACTGAAGCTTTCTTT. The encoded protein is CASSKQGPIMNTEAFF.

The rearrangement joins TRBV19 to TRBJ1-2, with D perhaps matching TRBD1 (5 bases). The ends were cut back, 1 base at V and 4 bases at J, with 13 bases in the middle. This CDR3 comprises 15 residues. The germline V gene encodes CDR1 LNHDA and CDR2 SQIVND (reference sequence). The CDR3 spells CASSIGQGAAYGYTF. The CDR3 DNA follows: TGTGCCAGTAGTATAGGCCAGGGCGCGGCCTATGGCTACACCTTC.

The V and J genes are TRBV15 and TRBJ1-1; 11 positions match TRBD1. CDR3 length: 16 residues. CDR1 and CDR2 from the germline V gene are LNHNV and YYDKDF (reference sequence). Trimming took 0 bases from V and 5 from J; bases not matched to a gene: 5. The CDR3 sequence: CATSREPGTGGTEAFF. CDR3 coding DNA: TGTGCCACCAGCAGAGAGCCCGGGACAGGGGGAACTGAAGCTTTCTTT.

V usage is TRBV6-2 or TRBV6-3 and J usage is TRBJ1-6, with D uncertain. Germline-derived CDR1 and CDR2 are MNHEY and SVGEGT. V shed 2 bases and J shed 0 bases, with 14 bases lying between them. The CDR3 has 18 amino acids. The CDR3 DNA is TGTGCCAGCAGTTACGCCGTGTCGCAAAGCTCCTATAATTCACCCCTCCACTTT. Its translation is CASSYAVSQSSYNSPLHF.

The V call is TRBV20-1, the J call TRBJ2-5; 9 nucleotides align to TRBD1. Germline lookup yields CDR1 DFQATT and CDR2 SNEGSKA (reference sequence). Trimming removed 0 bases from V and 5 bases from J; junction bases left unmatched: 7. This CDR3 spans 15 amino acids. CDR3: CSARDTGQGYETQYF. Here the CDR3 DNA reads TGCAGTGCTAGAGATACGGGACAGGGATATGAGACCCAGTACTTC.